The rows below give T cell receptor beta chains drawn from one sample of a study of blood T cell repertoires in COVID-19. Data came from immunoSEQ multiplex PCR; TCRdb stores just in-frame clones and leaves some out. The table records around 100,000 clones, 90% to 95% of them present only once. The source material was peripheral blood. The receptor set was obtained from a man aged 45-65 years with acute or convalescent COVID-19. Both conserved end residues are part of each CDR3. Fields, in order: V gene, D gene, J gene, clone size, CDR3 protein, CDR3 DNA. D genes are given only for firm matches. Clone size is given for some rows only: seen once, a few or many times, or a class if the clone is expanded.

V: TRBV5-5; D: .; J: TRBJ2-5; size: .; CDR3: CASSLPAGEETQYF; DNA: TGTGCCAGCAGCTTGCCGGCAGGGGAAGAGACCCAGTACTTC
V: TRBV6-5; D: TRBD1; J: TRBJ2-7; size: .; CDR3: CASSPGQGAIHEQYF; DNA: TGTGCCAGCAGTCCGGGACAGGGGGCGATACACGAGCAGTACTTC
V: TRBV7-9; D: .; J: TRBJ1-1; size: .; CDR3: CASRGTPGADEAFF; DNA: TGTGCCAGCAGGGGGACTCCAGGTGCCGATGAAGCTTTCTTT
V: TRBV19; D: TRBD1; J: TRBJ2-3; size: .; CDR3: CASSSRDRVVTDTQYF; DNA: TGTGCCAGTAGTTCACGGGACAGGGTCGTTACAGATACGCAGTATTTT
V: TRBV19; D: .; J: TRBJ1-3; size: .; CDR3: CASSILGNTIYF; DNA: TGTGCCAGTAGTATACTCGGAAACACCATATATTTT
V: TRBV30; D: .; J: TRBJ2-7; size: .; CDR3: CAWSVKPHRQYF; DNA: TGTGCCTGGAGTGTAAAACCCCACAGGCAGTACTTC
V: TRBV7-8; D: TRBD1; J: TRBJ1-5; size: .; CDR3: CASSPRPTGVGQPQHF; DNA: TGTGCCAGCAGCCCCCGCCCCACAGGGGTCGGGCAGCCCCAGCATTTT
V: TRBV12-3/TRBV12-4; D: .; J: TRBJ2-5; size: .; CDR3: CASGLNGETQYF; DNA: TGTGCCAGCGGACTAAATGGGGAGACCCAGTACTTC
V: TRBV27; D: TRBD1; J: TRBJ1-2; size: once; CDR3: CASRTGGGYGYTF; DNA: TGTGCCAGCAGGACAGGGGGAGGGTATGGCTACACCTTC
V: TRBV4-3; D: .; J: TRBJ1-6; size: .; CDR3: CASSQGTDNTSPLHF; DNA: TGCGCCAGCAGCCAAGGAACGGACAATACCTCACCCCTCCACTTT
V: TRBV4-1; D: .; J: TRBJ1-1; size: .; CDR3: CASSPREGYMNTEAFF; DNA: TGCGCCAGCAGCCCACGGGAGGGTTACATGAACACTGAAGCTTTCTTT